This TCR beta chain was observed in a study of T-cell memory formation after mild COVID-19. Study-wide results and limits: Within pre-infection memory, some responding clones were found, suggesting cross-reactive memory joined.

The CDR3 has 14 residues. Germline CDR1 is DFQATT and CDR2 is SNEGSKA (reference sequence). Trimming at V came to 6 bases and at J to 1 base, leaving 3 bases not matched to a gene. Remarks on this clonotype: Antigen unknown.

MiXCR, applied by TCRdb to the 5' RACE reads, yields one record per CDR3 protein. The data contain under 600,000 distinct CDR3 sequences, about 20% of them singletons. The gene calls are TRBV20-1 and TRBJ2-7, with 13 bases lining up with TRBD2. The sample was PBMCs or a T cell subset sorted from them (not recorded which). This TCR was recovered from an adult woman who had mild COVID-19 (a few samples of this study predate the infection). Cell type and time point are not known. The CDR3 DNA follows: TGCAGTGCCCCGGGACTAGCGGGGTCCTACGAGCAGTACTTC. Its protein product is CSAPGLAGSYEQYF.